This T cell receptor (beta chain) was captured by sequencing in a study of T cell responses to AZD1222 COVID-19 vaccine. General study findings and limits: Possibly, clonal diversity was underestimated; donors were largely white British and included more females.

Assay: immunoSEQ multiplex PCR; the TCRdb copy retains only in-frame clones and omits some. The sample lists about 73,000 clones, 80% to 90% seen once, with 7% to 10% in the top ten. Turning to this clone: Its matching antigen is unknown.

Germline loops: CDR1 SGHRS, CDR2 YFSETQ. Trimming cost V 3 bases and J 1 base, with 8 bases left between them. This CDR3 region has 14 residues. This sample comprised peripheral blood, obtained 28 days after the second AZD1222 dose. The chain couples TRBV5-1 to TRBJ2-1; D might be TRBD1 (5 bases). The TCR was taken from an adult who received the AZD1222 COVID-19 vaccine. The CDR3 sequence is CASSSRQSYNEQFF. The CDR3 DNA reads TGCGCCAGCAGCTCCAGACAGTCCTACAATGAGCAGTTCTTC.